These 32 T cell receptor beta chains share one sample of origin, sequenced in a study of cytomegalovirus exposure and HLA in healthy donors. Primers: 60 Vbeta forward and 13 Jbeta reverse. The table came from immunoSEQ multiplex PCR; TCRdb's copy has only in-frame clones and leaves some out. The sample carries some 90,000 clones, 80% to 90% recorded once. The sequencing input was PBMCs. These receptors were taken from a man aged 35 to 55 in good health and CMV-seronegative.

V usage is TRBV11-2 and J usage is TRBJ1-6; TRBD1 is a possible D gene (5 bases). Per the germline V gene, CDR1 is SGHAT and CDR2 is FQNNGV. V lost 5 bases and J lost 6, with 14 bases in between. CDR3 length: 15 amino acids. CDR3 loop: CASSPAGQTNSPLHF. In DNA, the CDR3 is TGTGCCAGCAGCCCCGCCGGACAAACTAATTCACCCCTCCACTTT.

The chain is built from TRBV11-2 and TRBJ2-5; 12 bases match TRBD1. The trim removed 6 bases at V and 6 bases at J, leaving 5 bases unmatched. The CDR3 sequence is 14 residues long. Germline CDR1 reads SGHAT; CDR2 reads FQNNGV. This CDR3 reads CASSWDRGLKTQYF. The CDR3 bases are TGTGCCAGCAGTTGGGACAGGGGGCTGAAGACCCAGTACTTC.

The V call is TRBV27, the J call TRBJ2-5, with D maybe TRBD1 (6 bases). The V end was cut by 4 bases, the J end by 5 bases, with 14 bases between. The germline CDR1 and CDR2 sequences are MNHEY and SMNVEV (reference sequence). The CDR3 covers 14 residues. The CDR3 nucleotides read TGTGCCAGCAGTTCAGGGACAAAGGGGGAGACCCAGTACTTC. This codes for CASSSGTKGETQYF.

This clone was counted a single time. V is TRBV28 and J is TRBJ1-1, with D perhaps TRBD1 (6 bases). CDR3 length: 14 amino acids. Trimming took 2 bases from V and 7 from J, leaving 14 bases between them. Germline V CDR1 and CDR2: MDHEN, SYDVKM. CDR3 sequence: CASSLGLSQGEAFF. In DNA form, the CDR3 reads TGTGCCAGCAGTTTAGGACTTTCACAGGGTGAAGCTTTCTTT. Complete variable domain (other parts from reference TRBV28 and TRBJ1-1): DVKVTQSSRYLVKRTGEKVFLECVQDMDHENMFWYRQDPGLGLRLIYFSYDVKMKEKGDIPEGYSVSREKKERFSLILESASTNQTSMYLCASSLGLSQGEAFFGQGTRLTVV.

The chain couples TRBV6-1 to TRBJ2-1; D unclear. The CDR3 sequence is 15 residues long. The germline V gene has CDR1 MNHNS and CDR2 SASEGT. V was trimmed by 7 bases and J by 7 bases, leaving 20 bases between them. The CDR3 region has the DNA TGTGCCAGCATGAGTTATAGGAGTTCTTATAATGAGCAGTTCTTC. Amino acid sequence: CASMSYRSSYNEQFF.

CDR3 sequence: CASSLGQGAHEKLFF. CDR3 bases: TGCGCCAGCAGCCTCGGACAGGGGGCCCACGAAAAACTGTTTTTT. V usage is TRBV5-1 and J usage is TRBJ1-4, with 11 positions matching TRBD1. CDR1 is SGHRS and CDR2 is YFSETQ in the germline V gene. CDR3 size: 15 residues. Trimming removed 4 bases from V and 8 bases from J; junction bases left unmatched: 7. Drawing the rest from reference TRBV5-1 and TRBJ1-4, the complete variable domain is KAGVTQTPRYLIKTRGQQVTLSCSPISGHRSVSWYQQTPGQGLQFLFEYFSETQRNKGNFPGRFSGRQFSNSRSEMNVSTLELGDSALYLCASSLGQGAHEKLFFGSGTQLSVL.

The chain couples TRBV18 to TRBJ2-7; D may be TRBD2 (5 bases). Deletions cut 8 bases from V and 0 bases from J, with 8 bases between. This CDR3 contains 12 residues. CDR1 KGHSH and CDR2 LQKENI come from the germline V gene. The CDR3 region is CASEGSSYEQYF. CDR3 in DNA: TGTGCCAGCGAAGGGAGCTCCTACGAGCAGTACTTC.

V is TRBV10-3 and J is TRBJ1-2; D gene unclear. The CDR3 extends over 15 amino acids. V lost 0 bases, J lost 1 base, and 9 bases lay in between. Germline assignment: CDR1 ENHRY and CDR2 SYGVKD. For the CDR3, the DNA is TGTGCCATCAGTGAGTCCTCAGGATATAACTATGGCTACACCTTC. Its translation is CAISESSGYNYGYTF.

V gene TRBV19 combines with J gene TRBJ2-7, with 7 positions matching TRBD2. The germline gives CDR1 LNHDA, CDR2 SQIVND (reference sequence). V lost 3 bases, J lost 10 bases, and 15 bases stayed unmatched. The CDR3 extends over 15 amino acids. This CDR3 is CASSMEWTRSSSQYF. For the CDR3, the DNA is TGTGCCAGTAGTATGGAATGGACTAGGTCCTCTTCACAGTACTTC.

The chain links TRBV2 to TRBJ2-5; TRBD1 matches at 7 bases. The J call may be in error: the DNA end matches TRBJ2-7 better. CDR3 length: 12 amino acids. CDR1 and CDR2 (germline): SNHLY, FYNNEI. CDR3 loop: CACRQGRYEQYF. The CDR3 nucleotides are TGTGCCTGTAGACAGGGTCGGTACGAGCAGTACTTC.

The chain combines TRBV7-2 with TRBJ1-1; 7 nucleotides align to TRBD1. Germline CDR1 reads SGHTA; CDR2 reads FQGNSA. With V trimmed by 1 base and J by 1 base, 3 bases remained unmatched. The CDR3 extends over 15 amino acids. CDR3 sequence (DNA): TGTGCCAGCAGCTTAGGGCGGGACAGGAACACTGAAGCTTTCTTT. It encodes CASSLGRDRNTEAFF.

This clone was counted a few times. CDR3 in amino acids: CASRQLAGQETQYF. DNA of the CDR3: TGTGCCAGCAGACAACTAGCGGGACAAGAGACCCAGTACTTC. This chain uses TRBV6-6 with TRBJ2-5, with 10 nucleotides matching TRBD2. The germline gives CDR1 MNHNY, CDR2 SVGAGI (reference sequence). Unmatched junction bases numbered 3, after V lost 6 bases and J lost 2 bases. CDR3 length: 14 amino acids.

The V call is TRBV6-5, the J call TRBJ1-2; 10 bases are a match to TRBD1. The CDR3 is 13 residues long. V lost 6 bases, J lost 6 bases, and 4 bases stayed unmatched. Germline assignment: CDR1 MNHEY and CDR2 SVGAGI. The CDR3 spells CASRGDRGHGYTF. The DNA of the CDR3 is TGTGCCAGCAGGGGAGACAGGGGGCATGGCTACACCTTC.

Comments on this clone: An end of the junction differs from the germline gene, which may be a read error. The genes are TRBV2 and TRBJ1-2, with 8 bases that match TRBD1. The length of the CDR3 is 15 residues. Per germline, CDR1 SNHLY and CDR2 FYNNEI. The CDR3 coding sequence is TGTGCCGGCAGTGCGGGACAGGCTCGGCCAAATGGCTACACCTTC. Its protein product is CAGSAGQARPNGYTF.

J is TRBJ1-3 and V is TRBV5-1; 8 positions match TRBD1. The CDR3 is 17 amino acids. The trim removed 4 bases at V and 0 bases at J, leaving 9 bases unmatched. The germline V gene encodes CDR1 SGHRS and CDR2 YFSETQ. The CDR3 loop reads CASSAGQGKNSGNTIYF. The CDR3 DNA follows: TGCGCCAGCAGCGCCGGACAGGGAAAAAACTCTGGAAACACCATATATTTT.

The rearrangement links TRBV10-3 to TRBJ2-1; 9 positions agree with TRBD1. Germline V gene lookup returns CDR1 ENHRY and CDR2 SYGVKD. V trimming: 8 bases; J trimming: 8 bases; junction bases outside the gene matches: 10. CDR3 length: 14 amino acids. CDR3 sequence (DNA): TGTGCCATCCGGACAGGGGCGAGTGGGGATGAGCAGTTCTTC. This encodes CAIRTGASGDEQFF.

The J gene is TRBJ2-7, the V gene TRBV19; 8 nucleotides match TRBD1. V dropped 4 bases and J dropped 2; count of bases not matched to a gene: 4. This CDR3 comprises 14 residues. Germline V gene sequence: CDR1 LNHDA, CDR2 SQIVND (reference sequence). CDR3 region: CASSTLDRAYEQYF. CDR3 bases: TGTGCCAGTAGTACCTTGGACAGGGCCTACGAGCAGTACTTC.

This clone was counted a few times. The chain links TRBV5-3 to TRBJ2-7, with 14 bases that match TRBD2. TRBV5-3 is known as an ORF, though its function is uncertain. This CDR3 comprises 15 residues. Unmatched junction bases numbered 5, after V lost 4 bases and J lost 5 bases. The CDR3: CARSPGLAGGHEQYF. The CDR3 DNA follows: TGTGCCAGAAGCCCAGGACTAGCGGGGGGTCACGAGCAGTACTTC.

The rearrangement joins TRBV6-6 to TRBJ1-5; D is possibly TRBD1 (6 bases). The CDR3 loop spans 15 amino acids. CDR1 MNHNY and CDR2 SVGAGI come from the germline V gene (reference sequence). Trimming cost V 4 bases and J 5 bases, with 15 bases left between them. CDR3 sequence: CASSSTGLSYQPQHF. CDR3 in DNA: TGTGCCAGCAGTTCTACAGGGCTTTCTTATCAGCCCCAGCATTTT.

The CDR3 protein is CASSFLPNEQFF. CDR3 DNA: TGTGCCAGCAGCTTTCTCCCCAATGAGCAGTTCTTC. V is TRBV11-2 and J is TRBJ2-1; D gene uncertain. The V gene's germline CDR1 is SGHAT and CDR2 FQNNGV. With 3 bases removed from V and 6 bases from J, the gap between germline ends came to 6 bases. This CDR3 spans 12 amino acids. Drawing the rest from reference TRBV11-2 and TRBJ2-1, the complete variable domain is EAGVAQSPRYKIIEKRQSVAFWCNPISGHATLYWYQQILGQGPKLLIQFQNNGVVDDSQLPKDRFSAERLKGVDSTLKIQPAKLEDSAVYLCASSFLPNEQFFGPGTRLTVL.

The chain recombines TRBV6-1 with TRBJ1-4, with 7 bases identical to TRBD1. The CDR3 runs to 15 residues. CDR1 MNHNS and CDR2 SASEGT come from the germline V gene. After removal of 7 bases from V and 4 bases from J, the junction contained 9 bases not matched to a gene. The CDR3 coding sequence is TGTGCCAGCAACCCAACAGGGGAAAGTAATGAAAAACTGTTTTTT. Translated, it gives CASNPTGESNEKLFF.

V and J are TRBV5-1 and TRBJ2-3; 11 bases agree with TRBD1. Germline CDR1 reads SGHRS; CDR2 reads YFSETQ. The CDR3 is made up of 15 amino acids. V trimming: 9 bases; J trimming: 4 bases; junction bases outside the gene matches: 10. CDR3 DNA: TGCGCCACCACCGGGACAGGGGGATTGGCAGATACGCAGTATTTT. This codes for CATTGTGGLADTQYF.

The CDR3 nucleotides read TGTGCCTGGAGTTCGGGGCCGGGGGGGATTACAGATACGCAGTATTTT. It translates to CAWSSGPGGITDTQYF. The chain has TRBV30 and TRBJ2-3; 8 bases agree with TRBD2. The junction had 10 bases not matched to a gene; V was cut back by 2 bases and J by 3 bases. The CDR3 sequence is 16 residues long. Germline V gene lookup returns CDR1 GTSNPN and CDR2 SVGIG (reference sequence).

The CDR3 region has the DNA TGTGCCAGCAGTTCCGGGACAGGGGTAGGGTCACCCCTCCACTTT. Protein sequence: CASSSGTGVGSPLHF. The chain joins TRBV6-5 to TRBJ1-6; 10 nucleotides match TRBD1. The germline V gene has CDR1 MNHEY and CDR2 SVGAGI. The V and J ends lost 4 bases and 10 bases, in that order; junction bases with no gene match: 7. The CDR3 spans 15 residues.

V and J are TRBV5-1 and TRBJ1-5, with TRBD1 identical over 7 bases. CDR3 length: 15 amino acids. CDR1 and CDR2 from the germline V gene are SGHRS and YFSETQ. The ends lost 5 bases at V and 0 bases at J; junction bases unmatched: 5. CDR3 region: CASSLQGYSNQPQHF. The DNA of the CDR3 is TGCGCCAGCAGTTTACAGGGGTATAGCAATCAGCCCCAGCATTTT. The full variable domain, completed using reference TRBV5-1 and TRBJ1-5, is KAGVTQTPRYLIKTRGQQVTLSCSPISGHRSVSWYQQTPGQGLQFLFEYFSETQRNKGNFPGRFSGRQFSNSRSEMNVSTLELGDSALYLCASSLQGYSNQPQHFGDGTRLSIL.

Here the CDR3 DNA reads TGTGCCAGCAGCTTTGACGGGAACTATGGCTACACCTTC. Its protein is CASSFDGNYGYTF. This rearrangement joins TRBV5-4 to TRBJ1-2; no clear D. Germline CDR1 is SGHNT and CDR2 is YYREEE (reference sequence). Trimming removed 2 bases from V and 2 bases from J, with 7 bases in between. There are 13 residues in the CDR3.

Details on this clone: This sample also contains other DNA sequences that code for the same CDR3. V and J are TRBV9 and TRBJ1-1, with D hard to call. Trimming pared 0 bases from V and 3 bases from J, leaving 6 bases between. Germline V lookup: CDR1 SGDLS, CDR2 YYNGEE. CDR3 size: 13 residues. The CDR3 loop is CASSVGGYTEAFF. The CDR3 nucleotides are TGTGCCAGCAGCGTAGGAGGGTACACTGAAGCTTTCTTT. The full variable domain, its missing parts supplied by reference TRBV9 and TRBJ1-1, is DSGVTQTPKHLITATGQRVTLRCSPRSGDLSVYWYQQSLDQGLQFLIQYYNGEERAKGNILERFSAQQFPDLHSELNLSSLELGDSALYFCASSVGGYTEAFFGQGTRLTVV.

The chain has TRBV4-1 and TRBJ2-2, with 11 bases aligning to TRBD1. Germline CDR1 reads MGHRA; CDR2 reads YSYEKL. Losses at the gene ends were 4 bases for V and 4 bases for J; bases not matched to a gene: 8. CDR3 length equals 17 residues. The CDR3 DNA reads as TGCGCCAGCAGCCTCATTCCGGGACAGGGGGGCACCGGGGAGCTGTTTTTT. It specifies CASSLIPGQGGTGELFF.

This sequence joins TRBV29-1 and TRBJ1-1; 8 bases are a match to TRBD1. The CDR3 runs to 12 residues. J lost 11 bases, V lost 7 bases, and 12 bases had no gene match. Germline CDR1 SQVTM, CDR2 ANQGSEA. The CDR3 protein is CSAVGDRLIAFF. The CDR3 DNA reads as TGCAGCGCCGTGGGGGACAGGTTGATCGCTTTCTTT.

This chain links TRBV30 with TRBJ2-7, with D maybe TRBD1 (6 bases). The CDR3 loop spans 15 amino acids. Germline V CDR1 and CDR2: GTSNPN, SVGIG (reference sequence). V was cut by 4 bases and J by 2 bases, with 18 bases left in between. The CDR3 sequence is CAWKDPGTLPYEQYF. The CDR3 bases are TGTGCCTGGAAGGACCCCGGGACACTCCCCTACGAGCAGTACTTC.

The chain combines TRBV5-1 with TRBJ2-3; D perhaps matches TRBD1 (6 bases). The CDR3 spans 16 residues. CDR1 SGHRS and CDR2 YFSETQ come from the germline V gene. V dropped 0 bases and J dropped 2 bases, with 13 bases sitting between them. The CDR3 region has the DNA TGCGCCAGCAGCTTGGCTCGCGGACAGTCCACAGATACGCAGTATTTT. Its protein is CASSLARGQSTDTQYF.

The chain combines TRBV25-1 with TRBJ1-2; possible D gene TRBD1, 6 bases. The V and J ends lost 1 base and 7 bases respectively, with 19 bases between them. The CDR3 is 16 amino acids. CDR1 and CDR2 (germline): MGHDK, SYGVNS. The CDR3 is CASSEWSGSGGTGYTF. The CDR3 coding sequence is TGTGCCAGCAGTGAATGGTCGGGGAGCGGGGGCACTGGCTACACCTTC.